These T cell receptor beta chains were read from a single sample in a study of a mutant IDH1 vaccine in newly diagnosed glioma. Clones were sequenced by immunoSEQ multiplex PCR, and TCRdb holds only the in-frame ones, with some missing. Altogether roughly 56,000 clones are present, 60% to 80% being singletons, with the ten largest covering roughly 5%. No antigen has been identified for these receptors. Here the sequenced sample was PBMCs, taken from a glioma patient whose treatment included an IDH1 peptide vaccine. These TCRs come from a man in his forties or fifties with glioma. The CDR3 runs from the conserved cysteine through the conserved F or W. D genes are given only for firm matches. A row's size may be missing; if present it is once, few, many or a size class.

d_call j_call v_call clone_size cdr3_nt cdr3_aa
NA TRBJ2-7 TRBV9 NA TGTGCCAGCAGCACGAGCCCCCCCGGCGAGCAGTACTTC CASSTSPPGEQYF
TRBD2 TRBJ2-7 TRBV18 NA TGTGCCAGCTCTCCGTGGACTAGCGGGGGCTCTTCCTCCTACGAGCAGTACTTC CASSPWTSGGSSSYEQYF
NA TRBJ2-3 TRBV7-2 NA TGTGCCAGCAGCTTACAGTATCATAGCACAGATACGCAGTATTTT CASSLQYHSTDTQYF
NA TRBJ1-2 TRBV5-6 few TGTGCCAGCAGCTGGCTGGGCGACTATGGCTACACCTTC CASSWLGDYGYTF
NA TRBJ1-4 TRBV5-1 NA TGCGCCAGCAGCTTGTGGGGGAGTCCTAATGAAAAACTGTTTTTT CASSLWGSPNEKLFF
NA TRBJ1-1 TRBV7-8 NA TGTGCCAGCAGCTTAAATCCGTCATCCAAAGGAGCTTTCTTT CASSLNPSSKGAFF
TRBD2 TRBJ2-1 TRBV6-6 NA TGTGCCAGCAGACGGACTAGCGGACCCTACAATGAGCAGTTCTTC CASRRTSGPYNEQFF
NA TRBJ2-7 TRBV11-2 NA TGTGCCAGCAGACCCCCTAGGGCGGCCCCCTACGAGCAGTACTTC CASRPPRAAPYEQYF
NA TRBJ2-4 TRBV20-1 NA TGCAGTGCTAGTCACAAGGACATTCAGTACTTC CSASHKDIQYF
NA TRBJ1-5 TRBV18 NA TGTGCCAGCTCACCGCGGGACGGTCTCAATCAGCCCCAGCATTTT CASSPRDGLNQPQHF
TRBD1 TRBJ1-3 TRBV30 NA TGTGCCTGGAGTGTACACACCAGGGGGCCTGGAAACACCATATATTTT CAWSVHTRGPGNTIYF
NA TRBJ2-7 TRBV11-2 few TGTGCCAGCAGCTCGACTACAGGGAACTACGAGCAGTACTTC CASSSTTGNYEQYF
TRBD1 TRBJ2-7 TRBV6-6 NA TGTGCCAGCACACCCGGGACAGGATACTACGAGCAGTACTTC CASTPGTGYYEQYF
NA TRBJ2-5 TRBV5-1 NA TGCGCCAGCAGCTACCAAGAGACCCAGTACTTC CASSYQETQYF
TRBD1 TRBJ1-1 TRBV10-3 NA TGTGCCATCAGTCCCAAGGGACAGGGAGGGACTGAAGCTTTCTTT CAISPKGQGGTEAFF
NA TRBJ1-1 TRBV10-3 NA TGTGCCATCAGGGAGACCGAAGCGAACACTGAAGCTTTCTTT CAIRETEANTEAFF
TRBD1 TRBJ2-7 TRBV5-1 NA TGCGCCAGCAGCACCCGGACAGGGCCCTACGAGCAGTACTTC CASSTRTGPYEQYF
TRBD1 TRBJ1-1 TRBV6-1 NA TGTGCCAGCAGTGAGTTGACAGGGGCTGAAGCTTTCTTT CASSELTGAEAFF
TRBD1 TRBJ1-4 TRBV9 NA TGTGCCAGCAGCTCCCGGGGGACAGCTAATGAAAAACTGTTTTTT CASSSRGTANEKLFF
TRBD2 TRBJ2-5 TRBV25-1 NA TGTGCCAGCAGTGAATGGGGCGGGGGGGCCGAGACCCAGTACTTC CASSEWGGGAETQYF
TRBD1 TRBJ2-2 TRBV5-1 once TGCGCCAGCAGCTTGGGGGGGACAGGGCCTTCCACCGGGGAGCTGTTTTTT CASSLGGTGPSTGELFF
NA TRBJ2-4 TRBV27 NA TGTGCCAGCAGTTTATCGTCTAGCGCCAAAAACATTCAGTACTTC CASSLSSSAKNIQYF
NA TRBJ2-4 TRBV6-4 NA TGTGCCAGCAGTGACGTGAGGATTAAGGCCAAAAACATTCAGTACTTC CASSDVRIKAKNIQYF
NA TRBJ2-7 TRBV30 NA TGTGCCTGGAGTGTTTTGCCCGATAGCTCCTACGAGCAGTACTTC CAWSVLPDSSYEQYF
NA TRBJ1-1 TRBV5-6 NA TGTGCCAGCAGCTTGGTACAAGGCGTGAACACTGAAGCTTTCTTT CASSLVQGVNTEAFF
NA TRBJ1-2 TRBV29-1 NA TGCAGCGCCCCACAGGGTGGTTATGGCTACACCTTC CSAPQGGYGYTF
NA TRBJ2-6 TRBV27 few TGTGCCAGCAGTTCCGCCAGCAGCTCTGGGGCCAACGTCCTGACTTTC CASSSASSSGANVLTF
TRBD1 TRBJ1-1 TRBV6-5 once TGTGCCAGCAGTTTAGGAGGGGGCAAGACTGAAGCTTTCTTT CASSLGGGKTEAFF
NA TRBJ2-2 TRBV19 NA TGTGCCAGTAGCCCTTCTCGGAACACCGGGGAGCTGTTTTTT CASSPSRNTGELFF
NA TRBJ1-5 TRBV19 NA TGTGCCAGTAGTAAAAGTCACGATAGCAATCAGCCCCAGCATTTT CASSKSHDSNQPQHF
NA TRBJ2-3 TRBV5-4 NA TGTGCCAGCAGCTTAGAACTGATCACAGATACGCAGTATTTT CASSLELITDTQYF
NA TRBJ2-7 TRBV5-4 NA TGTGCCAGCAGCTTGACGGGGAGTCCCTACGAGCAGTACTTC CASSLTGSPYEQYF
NA TRBJ1-4 TRBV7-8 NA TGTGCCAGCAGCTCGCCCCAGGGGAAGGCTAATGAAAAACTGTTTTTT CASSSPQGKANEKLFF
TRBD1 TRBJ1-1 TRBV18 many TGTGCCAGCTCACCCTCGACAGGGGGAGCGGCTGAAGCTTTCTTT CASSPSTGGAAEAFF
TRBD2 TRBJ2-5 TRBV18 NA TGTGCCAGCTCACCGGGGGGGGAGACCCAGTACTTC CASSPGGETQYF
TRBD1 TRBJ1-1 TRBV30 few TGTGCCTGGACCCCGGACAGGTTCACTGAAGCTTTCTTT CAWTPDRFTEAFF
NA TRBJ1-1 TRBV10-1 few TGCGCCAGCAGTGACAACCTGAACACTGAAGCTTTCTTT CASSDNLNTEAFF
TRBD1 TRBJ1-4 TRBV29-1 NA TGCAGCGTTGCCCCAGGGGGTTCTAATGAAAAACTGTTTTTT CSVAPGGSNEKLFF
TRBD1 TRBJ1-6 TRBV4-1 NA TGCGCCAGCAGCCAAGAGGACAGGGAGGATTCACCCCTCCACTTT CASSQEDREDSPLHF
NA TRBJ1-2 TRBV5-1 NA TGCGCCAGCAGTGGGAAAGGGGGGCGCGATGGCTACACCTTC CASSGKGGRDGYTF
NA TRBJ1-2 TRBV15 NA TGTGCCACCAGCAGAGATAGGCAGGTCGAGGCCTATGGCTACACCTTC CATSRDRQVEAYGYTF
NA TRBJ2-6 TRBV29-1 NA TGCAGCGTTGTTGGCAGGGGTACTGGGGCCAACGTCCTGACTTTC CSVVGRGTGANVLTF
TRBD2 TRBJ2-3 TRBV5-4 NA TGTGCCAGCAGCTCGGGACTAGCGGGGGGGCCGAACACAGATACGCAGTATTTT CASSSGLAGGPNTDTQYF
NA TRBJ2-3 TRBV30 NA TGTGCCTGGAGTGTAATAGGGGAGGGCACAGATACGCAGTATTTT CAWSVIGEGTDTQYF
NA TRBJ2-7 TRBV6-1 NA TGTGCCAGCAGTTCGGACATTTACGAGCAGTACTTC CASSSDIYEQYF
NA TRBJ1-1 TRBV7-9 NA TGTGCCAGCAGCTCGGATCTACGAGGGCTGAACACTGAAGCTTTCTTT CASSSDLRGLNTEAFF
NA TRBJ1-1 TRBV19 NA TGTGCCAGTAGTATCGATGCAGGGGCGGCCACTGAAGCTTTCTTT CASSIDAGAATEAFF
TRBD2 TRBJ2-5 TRBV28 NA TGTGCCAGCCGGAGCGGGGGGCTTTCTCAAGAGACCCAGTACTTC CASRSGGLSQETQYF
TRBD1 TRBJ2-7 TRBV18 NA TGTGCCAGCTCATCGACAGGGTACGAGCAGTACTTC CASSSTGYEQYF
NA TRBJ2-3 TRBV4-1 NA TGCGCCAGCAGCCAAGAGACGGGGAGGACAGATACGCAGTATTTT CASSQETGRTDTQYF
TRBD2 TRBJ2-7 TRBV7-8 NA TGTGCCAGCAGCCCACGACTAGCCCGTGGGAACGAGCAGTACTTC CASSPRLARGNEQYF
TRBD2 TRBJ2-7 TRBV6-6 NA TGTGCCAGCAGTCCTCTTCTCGGGGGGGACTACGAGCAGTACTTC CASSPLLGGDYEQYF
NA TRBJ1-1 TRBV2 NA TGTGCCAGCAGTGGTGTCGCAGGCAACACTGAAGCTTTCTTT CASSGVAGNTEAFF
NA TRBJ2-2 TRBV5-5 NA TGTGCCAGCAGGGGGGAGGAGGGCACCGGGGAGCTGTTTTTT CASRGEEGTGELFF
NA TRBJ1-1 TRBV10-3 NA TGTGCCATCAGTGATGGGCAGAACTCCCCGAACACTGAAGCTTTCTTT CAISDGQNSPNTEAFF